The rows below give T cell receptor beta chains drawn from one sample of a study of blood T cell repertoires in COVID-19. Produced via immunoSEQ multiplex PCR; TCRdb's table is partial and in-frame only. The sample shows a few hundred thousand clones, roughly nine tenths of them seen only once. Sequencing used PBMCs or T cells enriched from blood (not recorded which). These receptors all stem from a human donor in a cohort exposed to, infected with or recovered from COVID-19 (not recorded which). The donor label of this sample is uncertain. The CDR3 runs from the conserved cysteine through the conserved F or W. D genes are given only for firm matches. Only part of the rows carry a size: once, few, many, or a class if the clone is expanded.

v_gene: TRBV15
j_gene: TRBJ1-1
len: 14
abundance: .
d_gene: TRBD1
CDR3nt: TGTGCCACCAGCGACAGGGGGTTCGGAACTGAAGCTTTCTTT
CDR3aa: CATSDRGFGTEAFF

v_gene: TRBV9
j_gene: TRBJ2-7
len: 14
abundance: .
d_gene: TRBD1
CDR3nt: TGTGCCAGCAGCCCCCGGGACAGAGCCTACGAGCAGTACTTC
CDR3aa: CASSPRDRAYEQYF

v_gene: TRBV30
j_gene: TRBJ1-5
len: 14
abundance: .
d_gene: .
CDR3nt: TGTGCCTGGAGTTCAGCCGGGGAAAATCAGCCCCAGCATTTT
CDR3aa: CAWSSAGENQPQHF

v_gene: TRBV27
j_gene: TRBJ1-6
len: 15
abundance: many
d_gene: TRBD1
CDR3nt: TGTGCCAGCAGTCCGGACAGGGTTGATAATTCACCCCTCCACTTT
CDR3aa: CASSPDRVDNSPLHF

v_gene: TRBV11-2
j_gene: TRBJ2-7
len: 15
abundance: .
d_gene: .
CDR3nt: TGTGCCAGCAGCCCTTCTTGGGGGGAGGTCGGCGAGCAGTACTTC
CDR3aa: CASSPSWGEVGEQYF

v_gene: TRBV4-1
j_gene: TRBJ2-7
len: 16
abundance: .
d_gene: TRBD2
CDR3nt: TGCGCCAGCAGCCAAGATCCTAGCGGGGTTTACTACGAGCAGTACTTC
CDR3aa: CASSQDPSGVYYEQYF

v_gene: TRBV10-3
j_gene: TRBJ2-1
len: 16
abundance: .
d_gene: .
CDR3nt: TGTGCCATCAGTGATTCCCAGAGGAGCGGCTACAATGAGCAGTTCTTC
CDR3aa: CAISDSQRSGYNEQFF

v_gene: TRBV12-5
j_gene: TRBJ1-4
len: 15
abundance: .
d_gene: .
CDR3nt: TGTGCTAGTGGTCCTTCAGGCCGGTCCGGTGAAAAACTGTTTTTT
CDR3aa: CASGPSGRSGEKLFF

v_gene: TRBV4-2
j_gene: TRBJ2-4
len: 16
abundance: .
d_gene: TRBD1
CDR3nt: TGTGCCAGCAGCCAAAGGGGACAGGGAGAGGGAAACATTCAGTACTTC
CDR3aa: CASSQRGQGEGNIQYF

v_gene: TRBV10-3
j_gene: TRBJ2-7
len: 13
abundance: .
d_gene: .
CDR3nt: TGTGCCATCAGGGGAACAGGGAGCTACGAGCAGTACTTC
CDR3aa: CAIRGTGSYEQYF

v_gene: TRBV7-2
j_gene: TRBJ2-7
len: 13
abundance: .
d_gene: .
CDR3nt: TGTGCCAGCAGCGGTTGGACAGCCTACGAGCAGTACTTC
CDR3aa: CASSGWTAYEQYF

v_gene: TRBV5-6
j_gene: TRBJ2-5
len: 14
abundance: .
d_gene: TRBD2
CDR3nt: TGTGCCAGCAGCTTGGGGCTGGGGGGGGAGACCCAGTACTTC
CDR3aa: CASSLGLGGETQYF

v_gene: TRBV9
j_gene: TRBJ2-5
len: 15
abundance: few
d_gene: .
CDR3nt: TGTGCCAGCAGCGCATTAGGGGGGGCTCGGGAGACCCAGTACTTC
CDR3aa: CASSALGGARETQYF

v_gene: TRBV18
j_gene: TRBJ2-7
len: 17
abundance: once
d_gene: TRBD2
CDR3nt: TGTGCCAGCTCACCGTATAGCGGGGGGGCCTTCTCCTACGAGCAGTACTTC
CDR3aa: CASSPYSGGAFSYEQYF

v_gene: TRBV3-1/TRBV3-2
j_gene: TRBJ1-6
len: 14
abundance: .
d_gene: TRBD1
CDR3nt: TGTGCCAGCAGCCAAGGGGACAGAAATTCACCCCTCCACTTT
CDR3aa: CASSQGDRNSPLHF

v_gene: TRBV5-1
j_gene: TRBJ1-4
len: 16
abundance: .
d_gene: TRBD1
CDR3nt: TGCGCCAGCAGCTCCGCGTTGGACAGGGAAGATGAAAAACTGTTTTTT
CDR3aa: CASSSALDREDEKLFF